Only a few counts were recorded for the clone carrying this T cell receptor (beta chain). The antigen is unknown. This specimen comes from a study of T cell repertoires in cytomegalovirus infection. Study-level information: Epitope selection comprised recently identified HLA-C-restricted CMV epitopes and well-studied HLA-B-restricted CMV epitopes. Public TCR beta signatures provided an indication of both CMV infection and a matching HLA type. Study outcomes and limitations: In two of eight donors, the top clonotype was HLA-C-restricted CMV-specific.

One entry per CDR3 protein results from TCRdb running MiXCR on the reads. Of 570,000 or so distinct CDR3 sequences listed, approximately 40% are singletons. Per the germline V gene, CDR1 is SGHTA and CDR2 is FQGNSA. The CDR3 extends over 15 amino acids. V lost 5 bases, J lost 3 bases, and 13 bases lay in between. This sequence originates from a human donor in good health (CMV status not recorded). Some clones in this sample may be carry-over from other donors' samples. The sample here was cultured PBMCs, taken from culture after CMV antigen stimulation. This chain joins TRBV7-2 and TRBJ2-2; D possibly corresponds to TRBD2 (6 bases). CDR3 in amino acids: CASSPRRDDTGELFF. Here the CDR3 DNA reads TGTGCCAGCAGCCCGAGGCGGGATGACACCGGGGAGCTGTTTTTT.